The T cell receptor beta chain under discussion was sequenced for a study of blood T cells in healthy people across ages. A J-beta primer mix and a sample-barcoded 5' primer were used in a second PCR of roughly 6 to 11 cycles. Each TCR beta cDNA got a 12-nucleotide random molecular identifier. Each CDR3 protein gets one entry after TCRdb re-called the 5' RACE reads with MiXCR. The sample includes 1.5 million to 2 million distinct CDR3 sequences, more than 35% of them seen just once. Details on this clonotype: This is likely a read error, given that the CDR3 carries no conserved phenylalanine or tryptophan at its end.

Germline CDR1 and CDR2: SEHNR and FQNEAQ (reference sequence). The CDR3 is 14 amino acids. Trimming at V came to 9 bases and at J to 6 bases, leaving 11 bases not matched to a gene. The genes are TRBV7-9 and TRBJ1-5, with 7 bases aligning to TRBD1. The clonotype originates from a human donor in good health. Specimen: blood. CDR3 DNA sequence: TGTGCCAGTTCTGACAGGGATTACGGTCAGCCCCAGCATTGT. Its translation is CASSDRDYGQPQHC.